Included here is one TCR beta chain sequence, with context. Its antigen is still unknown. After removal of 1 base from V and 4 bases from J, the junction contained 2 bases not matched to a gene. Germline loops: CDR1 MNHNS, CDR2 SASEGT. The CDR3 spans 15 residues. Into CD45RA+ naive and CD45RA-negative memory subsets, the CD4+ cells were split. This entry belongs to a study of shared clonotypes between healthy human individuals. Study-wide points: Large sequencing depth failed to make sorted-subset sequencing complete, rarefaction showed. The diversity represented, both genetic and in exposure history, was limited by few donors. Naive subsets generally had larger estimated richness than memory subsets.

Profiled with immunoSEQ multiplex PCR; TCRdb holds only in-frame clones, not every one. The table has fewer than 2.5 million clones, approximately 94% seen once. Source material: naive CD4+ T cells from PBMCs. Subset described: CD45RA+ positively selected. The chain joins TRBV6-1 to TRBJ2-1, with TRBD2 matching 9 bases. The source is a man younger than 35 in good health. Some clones in this sample may be carry-over from other donors' samples. In nucleotides, the CDR3 is TGTGCCAGCAGTGAAGGGACTAGCGCTTACAATGAGCAGTTCTTC. Protein: CASSEGTSAYNEQFF.